The T cell receptor beta chain under discussion was sequenced for a study of T cell responses to AZD1222 COVID-19 vaccine. Overall study results and limits: Nearly half of spike-specific TCRs reportedly go after variant regions that carry no mutations. It should be noted that donors were predominantly white British and more often female, and clonal diversity was possibly underestimated.

Notes on this clone: The antigen is undetermined.

Clones were read by immunoSEQ multiplex PCR, and TCRdb kept only the in-frame ones, dropping some. The sample lists about 67,000 clones, approximately 83% occurring once. The CDR3 length is 14 residues. The germline V gene encodes CDR1 LGHNA and CDR2 YNFKEQ. Trimming took 6 bases from V and 6 from J, leaving 15 bases between them. The chain carries TRBV4-2 and TRBJ2-1; D call uncertain. This clonotype was obtained from an adult who received the AZD1222 COVID-19 vaccine. The source material was peripheral blood, sampled 28 days after the second AZD1222 dose. The DNA for the CDR3 is TGTGCCAGCAGTCTTAACCTGATAGGCAATGAGCAGTTCTTC. Translation: CASSLNLIGNEQFF.